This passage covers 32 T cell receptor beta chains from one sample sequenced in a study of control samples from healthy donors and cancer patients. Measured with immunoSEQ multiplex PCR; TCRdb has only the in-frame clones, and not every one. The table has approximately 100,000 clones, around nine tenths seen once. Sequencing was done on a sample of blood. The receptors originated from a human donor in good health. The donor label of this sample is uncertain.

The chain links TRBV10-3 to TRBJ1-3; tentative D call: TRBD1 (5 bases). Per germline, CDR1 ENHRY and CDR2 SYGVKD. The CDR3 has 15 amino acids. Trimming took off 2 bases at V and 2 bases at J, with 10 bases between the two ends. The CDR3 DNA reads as TGTGCCATCAGTGAGCAGGGATGGGCTGGAAACACCATATATTTT. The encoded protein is CAISEQGWAGNTIYF.

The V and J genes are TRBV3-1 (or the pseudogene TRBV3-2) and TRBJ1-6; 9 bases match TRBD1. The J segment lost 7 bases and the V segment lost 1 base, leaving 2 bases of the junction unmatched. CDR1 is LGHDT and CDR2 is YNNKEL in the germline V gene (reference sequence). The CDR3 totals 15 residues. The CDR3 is CASSQGQGVNSPLHF. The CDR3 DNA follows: TGTGCCAGCAGCCAAGGACAGGGGGTGAATTCACCCCTCCACTTT.

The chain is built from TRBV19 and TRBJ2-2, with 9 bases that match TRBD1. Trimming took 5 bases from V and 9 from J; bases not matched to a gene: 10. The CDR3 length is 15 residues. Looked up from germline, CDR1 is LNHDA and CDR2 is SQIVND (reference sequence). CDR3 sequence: CASSAEGQGSRELFF. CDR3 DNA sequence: TGTGCCAGTAGTGCGGAGGGACAGGGAAGCCGGGAGCTGTTTTTT. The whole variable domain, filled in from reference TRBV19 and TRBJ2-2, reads DGGITQSPKYLFRKEGQNVTLSCEQNLNHDAMYWYRQDPGQGLRLIYYSQIVNDFQKGDIAEGYSVSREKKESFPLTVTSAQKNPTAFYLCASSAEGQGSRELFFGEGSRLTVL.

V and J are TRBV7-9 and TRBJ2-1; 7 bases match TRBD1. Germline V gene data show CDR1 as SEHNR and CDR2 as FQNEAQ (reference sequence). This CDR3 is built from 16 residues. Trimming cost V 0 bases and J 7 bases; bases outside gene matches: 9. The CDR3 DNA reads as TGTGCCAGCAGCTTAGCATGGGACAGTGGAGCGAATGAGCAGTTCTTC. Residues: CASSLAWDSGANEQFF.

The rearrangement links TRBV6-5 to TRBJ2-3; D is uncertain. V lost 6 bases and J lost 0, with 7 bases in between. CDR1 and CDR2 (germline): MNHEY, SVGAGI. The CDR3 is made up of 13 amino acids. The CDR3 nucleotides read TGTGCCAGCAGATCTTCAAGCACAGATACGCAGTATTTT. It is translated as CASRSSSTDTQYF.

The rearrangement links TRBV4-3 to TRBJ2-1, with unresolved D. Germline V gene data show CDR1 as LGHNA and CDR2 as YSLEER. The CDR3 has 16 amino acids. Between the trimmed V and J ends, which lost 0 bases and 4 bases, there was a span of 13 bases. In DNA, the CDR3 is TGCGCCAGCAGCCAAGATCGTGGGCCTGTTTACAATGAGCAGTTCTTC. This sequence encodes CASSQDRGPVYNEQFF.

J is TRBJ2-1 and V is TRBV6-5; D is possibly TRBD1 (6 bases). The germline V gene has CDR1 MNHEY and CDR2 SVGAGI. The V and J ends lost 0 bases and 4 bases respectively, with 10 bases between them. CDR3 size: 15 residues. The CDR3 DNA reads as TGTGCCAGCAGTTACTCGGACAGTACGTACAATGAGCAGTTCTTC. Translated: CASSYSDSTYNEQFF.

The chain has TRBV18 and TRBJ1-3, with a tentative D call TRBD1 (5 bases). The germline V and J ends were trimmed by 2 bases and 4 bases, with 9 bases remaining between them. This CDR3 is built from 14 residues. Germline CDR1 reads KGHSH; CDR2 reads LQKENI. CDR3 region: CASSPGTEGNTIYF. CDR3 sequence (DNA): TGTGCCAGCTCACCAGGGACCGAAGGAAACACCATATATTTT.

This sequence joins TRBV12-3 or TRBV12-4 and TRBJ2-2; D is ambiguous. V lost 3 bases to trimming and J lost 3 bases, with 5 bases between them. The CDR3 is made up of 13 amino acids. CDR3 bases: TGTGCCAGCAGTTTGACTTACACCGGGGAGCTGTTTTTT. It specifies CASSLTYTGELFF.

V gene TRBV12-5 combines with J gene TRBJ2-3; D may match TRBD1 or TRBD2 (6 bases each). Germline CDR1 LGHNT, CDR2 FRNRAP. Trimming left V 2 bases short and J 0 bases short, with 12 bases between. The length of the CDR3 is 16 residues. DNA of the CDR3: TGTGCTAGTGGTTTGTGGGGGGCAGCGAGCACAGATACGCAGTATTTT. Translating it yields CASGLWGAASTDTQYF.

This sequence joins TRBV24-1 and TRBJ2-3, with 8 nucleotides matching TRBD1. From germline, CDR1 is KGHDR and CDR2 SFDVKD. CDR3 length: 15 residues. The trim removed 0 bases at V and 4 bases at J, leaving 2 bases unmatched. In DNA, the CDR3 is TGTGCCACCAGTGATTTGACACAGGGGGCAGATACGCAGTATTTT. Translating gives CATSDLTQGADTQYF.

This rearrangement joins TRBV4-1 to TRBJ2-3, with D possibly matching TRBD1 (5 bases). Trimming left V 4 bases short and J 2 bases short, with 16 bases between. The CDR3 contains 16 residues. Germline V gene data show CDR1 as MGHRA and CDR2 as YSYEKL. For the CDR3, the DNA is TGCGCCAGCAGCCCTCTGGGGCGACGAGTCACAGATACGCAGTATTTT. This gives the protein CASSPLGRRVTDTQYF.

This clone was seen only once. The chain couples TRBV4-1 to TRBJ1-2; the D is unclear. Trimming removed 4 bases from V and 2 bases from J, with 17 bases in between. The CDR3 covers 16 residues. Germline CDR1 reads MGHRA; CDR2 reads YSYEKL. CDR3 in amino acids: CASSPQAGRENYGYTF. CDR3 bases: TGCGCCAGCAGCCCCCAGGCGGGCCGGGAGAACTATGGCTACACCTTC.

The CDR3 DNA reads as TGTGCCAGCAGCTTATTCGCAGTTTCCACCGGGGAGCTGTTTTTT. It codes for CASSLFAVSTGELFF. J is TRBJ2-2 and V is TRBV7-9; the D is unclear. Germline V CDR1 and CDR2: SEHNR, FQNEAQ (reference sequence). The CDR3 extends over 15 amino acids. The V and J ends lost 2 bases and 4 bases respectively, with 11 bases between them. Using reference TRBV7-9 and TRBJ2-2 for the parts outside the CDR3, the full variable domain is DTGVSQNPRHKITKRGQNVTFRCDPISEHNRLYWYRQTLGQGPEFLTYFQNEAQLEKSRLLSDRFSAERPKGSFSTLEIQRTEQGDSAMYLCASSLFAVSTGELFFGEGSRLTVL.

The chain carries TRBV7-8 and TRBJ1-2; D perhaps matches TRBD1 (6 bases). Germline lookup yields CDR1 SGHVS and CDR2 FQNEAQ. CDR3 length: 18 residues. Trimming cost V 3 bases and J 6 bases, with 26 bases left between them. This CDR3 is CASSFVPAGAGDKDGYTF. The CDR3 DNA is TGTGCCAGCAGCTTCGTTCCGGCGGGGGCAGGGGACAAGGATGGCTACACCTTC. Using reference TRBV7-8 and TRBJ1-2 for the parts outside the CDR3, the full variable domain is GAGVSQSPRYKVAKRGQDVALRCDPISGHVSLFWYQQALGQGPEFLTYFQNEAQLDKSGLPSDRFFAERPEGSVSTLKIQRTQQEDSAVYLCASSFVPAGAGDKDGYTFGSGTRLTVV.

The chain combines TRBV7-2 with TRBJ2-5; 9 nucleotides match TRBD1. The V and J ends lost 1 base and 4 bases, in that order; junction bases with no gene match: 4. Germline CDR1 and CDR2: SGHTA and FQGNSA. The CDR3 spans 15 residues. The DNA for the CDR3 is TGTGCCAGCAGCTTAGACAGGGGGCTGGGAGAGACCCAGTACTTC. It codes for CASSLDRGLGETQYF.

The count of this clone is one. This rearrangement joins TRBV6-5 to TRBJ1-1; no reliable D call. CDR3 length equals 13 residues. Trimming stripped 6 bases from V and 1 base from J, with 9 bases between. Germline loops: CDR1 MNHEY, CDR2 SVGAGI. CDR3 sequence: CASRSPPNTEAFF. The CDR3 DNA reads TGTGCCAGCAGGAGCCCTCCGAACACTGAAGCTTTCTTT.

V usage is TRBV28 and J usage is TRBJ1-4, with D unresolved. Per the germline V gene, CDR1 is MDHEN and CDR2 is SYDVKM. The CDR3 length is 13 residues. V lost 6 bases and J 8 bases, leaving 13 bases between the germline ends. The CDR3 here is CASSSGLREKLFF. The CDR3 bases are TGTGCCAGCAGCTCCGGGCTAAGGGAAAAACTGTTTTTT.

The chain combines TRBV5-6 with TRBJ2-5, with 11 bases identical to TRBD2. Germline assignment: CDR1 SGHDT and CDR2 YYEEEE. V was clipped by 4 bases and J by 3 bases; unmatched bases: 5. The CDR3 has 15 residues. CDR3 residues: CASSPLAGAEETQYF. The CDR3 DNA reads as TGTGCCAGCAGCCCACTAGCGGGGGCTGAAGAGACCCAGTACTTC.

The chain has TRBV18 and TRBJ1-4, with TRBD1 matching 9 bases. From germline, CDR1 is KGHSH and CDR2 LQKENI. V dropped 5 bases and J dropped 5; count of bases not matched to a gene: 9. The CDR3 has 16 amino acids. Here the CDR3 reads CASSAIAGTGNEKLFF. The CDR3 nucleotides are TGTGCCAGCTCAGCAATCGCCGGGACAGGGAATGAAAAACTGTTTTTT.

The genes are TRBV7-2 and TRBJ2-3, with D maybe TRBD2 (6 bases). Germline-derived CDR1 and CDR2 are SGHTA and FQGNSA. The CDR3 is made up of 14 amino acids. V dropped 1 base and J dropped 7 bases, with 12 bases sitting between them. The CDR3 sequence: CASSLGGSGYTQYF. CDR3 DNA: TGTGCCAGCAGCTTAGGGGGTAGCGGCTATACGCAGTATTTT.

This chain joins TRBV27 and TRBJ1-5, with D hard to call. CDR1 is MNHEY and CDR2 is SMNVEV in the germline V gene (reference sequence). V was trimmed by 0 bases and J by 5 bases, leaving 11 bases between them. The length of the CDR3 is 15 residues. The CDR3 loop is CASSLSRESHQPQHF. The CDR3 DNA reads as TGTGCCAGCAGTTTATCGCGGGAATCCCATCAGCCCCAGCATTTT.

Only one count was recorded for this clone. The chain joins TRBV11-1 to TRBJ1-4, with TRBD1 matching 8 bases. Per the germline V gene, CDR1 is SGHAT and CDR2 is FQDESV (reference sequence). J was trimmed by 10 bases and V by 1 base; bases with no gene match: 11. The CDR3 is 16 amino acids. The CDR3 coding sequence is TGTGCCAGCAGCTTAGACGCGACAGGGGAAACGGGAAAACTGTTTTTT. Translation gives CASSLDATGETGKLFF. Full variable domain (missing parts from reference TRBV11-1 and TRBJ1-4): EAEVAQSPRYKITEKSQAVAFWCDPISGHATLYWYRQILGQGPELLVQFQDESVVDDSQLPKDRFSAERLKGVDSTLKIQPAELGDSAMYLCASSLDATGETGKLFFGSGTQLSVL.

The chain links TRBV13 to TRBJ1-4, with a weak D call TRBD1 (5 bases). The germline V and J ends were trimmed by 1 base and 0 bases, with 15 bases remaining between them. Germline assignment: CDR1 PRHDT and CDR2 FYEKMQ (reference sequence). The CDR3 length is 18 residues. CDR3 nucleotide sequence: TGTGCCAGCAGCTTAGTCCGTCAGGGCCCTGCAACTAATGAAAAACTGTTTTTT. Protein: CASSLVRQGPATNEKLFF.

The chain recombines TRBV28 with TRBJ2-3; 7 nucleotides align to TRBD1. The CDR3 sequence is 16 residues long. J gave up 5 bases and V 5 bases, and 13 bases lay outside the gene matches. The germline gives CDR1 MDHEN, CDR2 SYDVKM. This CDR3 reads CASSVGRGRWVDTQYF. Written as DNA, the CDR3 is TGTGCCAGCAGTGTCGGTAGGGGGCGCTGGGTAGATACGCAGTATTTT.

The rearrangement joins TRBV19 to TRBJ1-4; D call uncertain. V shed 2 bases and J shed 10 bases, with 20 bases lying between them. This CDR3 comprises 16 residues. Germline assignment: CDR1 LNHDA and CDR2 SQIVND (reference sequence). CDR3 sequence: CASSIRSTGLKGKLFF. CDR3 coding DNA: TGTGCCAGTAGTATAAGATCGACCGGGTTAAAGGGAAAACTGTTTTTT.

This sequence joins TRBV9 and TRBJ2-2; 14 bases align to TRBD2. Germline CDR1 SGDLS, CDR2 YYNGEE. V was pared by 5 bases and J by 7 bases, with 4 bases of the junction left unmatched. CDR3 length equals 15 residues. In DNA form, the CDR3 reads TGTGCCAGCAGTGCCGGACTAGCGGGGGGCGGGGAGCTGTTTTTT. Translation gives CASSAGLAGGGELFF.

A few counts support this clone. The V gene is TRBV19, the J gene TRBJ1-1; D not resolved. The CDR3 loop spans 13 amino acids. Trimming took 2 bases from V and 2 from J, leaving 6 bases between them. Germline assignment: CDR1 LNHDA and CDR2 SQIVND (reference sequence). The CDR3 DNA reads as TGTGCCAGTAGTATATCAGAAAACACTGAAGCTTTCTTT. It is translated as CASSISENTEAFF.

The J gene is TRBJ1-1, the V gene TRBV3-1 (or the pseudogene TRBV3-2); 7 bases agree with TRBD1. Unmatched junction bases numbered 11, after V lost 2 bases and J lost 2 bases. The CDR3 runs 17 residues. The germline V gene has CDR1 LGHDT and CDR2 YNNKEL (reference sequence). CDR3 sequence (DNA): TGTGCCAGCAGCCAACTGACAGGGAGAGGGGATAACACTGAAGCTTTCTTT. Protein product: CASSQLTGRGDNTEAFF.

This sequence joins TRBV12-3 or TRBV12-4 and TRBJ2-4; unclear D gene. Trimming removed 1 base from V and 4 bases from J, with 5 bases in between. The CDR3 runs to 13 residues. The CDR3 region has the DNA TGTGCCAGCAGTTTAGGGCGGAAAAACATTCAGTACTTC. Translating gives CASSLGRKNIQYF.

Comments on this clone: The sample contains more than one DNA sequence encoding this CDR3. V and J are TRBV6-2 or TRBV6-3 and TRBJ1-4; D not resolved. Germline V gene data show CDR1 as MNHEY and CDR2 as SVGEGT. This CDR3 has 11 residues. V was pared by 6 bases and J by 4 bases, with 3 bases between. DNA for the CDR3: TGTGCCAGCAGCCATAATGAAAAACTGTTTTTT. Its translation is CASSHNEKLFF.

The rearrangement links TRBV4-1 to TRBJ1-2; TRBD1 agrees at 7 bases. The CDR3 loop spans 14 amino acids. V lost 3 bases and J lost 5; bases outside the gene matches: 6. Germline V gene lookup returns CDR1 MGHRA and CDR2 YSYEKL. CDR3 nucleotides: TGCGCCAGCAGCCACGTGGGACAGCCTTATGGCTACACCTTC. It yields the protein CASSHVGQPYGYTF.